This TCR beta chain was retrieved from a study of response to subunit inactivated influenza vaccine. General study results and limits: Few new T cells, the authors suggested, are recruited by each seasonal influenza vaccination.

Germline V gene lookup returns CDR1 MGHRA and CDR2 YSYEKL. Unmatched junction bases numbered 6, after V lost 0 bases and J lost 3 bases. The CDR3 contains 16 residues. A few counts support this clonotype. No antigen is known for it. TCRdb fed the RT-PCR reads into MiXCR, producing one record per CDR3 protein. The table includes around 760,000 distinct CDR3 sequences, approximately 14% detected once. The input for sequencing was PBMCs from blood, taken roughly 2 weeks before vaccination. This rearrangement joins TRBV4-1 to TRBJ1-2, with 8 bases identical to TRBD1. The clonotype was recovered from a man aged 50-59 years who received an inactivated influenza vaccine. As DNA, the CDR3 is TGCGCCAGCAGCCAAGATCAGTCAGGGGGCGACTATGGCTACACCTTC. Encoded protein: CASSQDQSGGDYGYTF.